Each of the 14 T cell receptor beta chains below was sequenced from the same sample in a study of T cells in Graves' hyperthyroidism and ophthalmopathy. RNA transcripts yielded amplified TCR beta CDR3 regions. An initial round of RT-PCR targeting the TCR CDR3 relied on the HTBI primer set. TCRdb independently ran MiXCR on the multiplex PCR reads; one entry per CDR3 protein. The sample records hundreds of thousands of distinct CDR3 sequences, about 15% being singletons. The sample consisted of blood. All receptors derive from a woman between 45 and 60 years old with Graves' ophthalmopathy.

This clonotype was observed a single time. V and J are TRBV7-9 and TRBJ1-2; possible D gene TRBD1, 5 bases. The CDR3 is 14 amino acids. Germline V gives CDR1 SEHNR, CDR2 FQNEAQ (reference sequence). V dropped 1 base and J dropped 5 bases, with 11 bases sitting between them. CDR3 in amino acids: CASSLGDAAYGYTF. As DNA, the CDR3 is TGTGCCAGCAGCTTAGGGGACGCGGCTTATGGCTACACCTTC.

This clonotype was counted ten times or more. This chain joins TRBV12-3 or TRBV12-4 and TRBJ2-3; the D is unclear. Between the trimmed V and J ends, which lost 6 bases and 1 base, there was a span of 11 bases. The CDR3 spans 14 residues. DNA for the CDR3: TGTGCCAGCAGGCCGGCAGGAGGCACAGATACGCAGTATTTT. It codes for CASRPAGGTDTQYF.

This clonotype has a count of ten or more. The chain is built from TRBV12-3 or TRBV12-4 and TRBJ2-7; the match to TRBD2 covers 11 bases. CDR3 length equals 15 residues. After removal of 4 bases from V and 5 bases from J, the junction contained 7 bases not matched to a gene. CDR3 protein: CASSSRASGRNEQYF. CDR3 DNA sequence: TGTGCCAGCAGTTCCCGGGCTAGCGGGAGGAACGAGCAGTACTTC.

CDR3 coding DNA: TGTGCCAGCAGCCAAGTTGAGGAAGCCTCTAACTATGGCTACACCTTC. It encodes CASSQVEEASNYGYTF. This chain links TRBV14 with TRBJ1-2; D unclear. V gave up 1 base and J gave up 0 bases, with 12 bases separating them. Germline-derived CDR1 and CDR2 are SGHDN and FVKESK. The CDR3 has 16 residues.

This clonotype was observed a few times. The genes are TRBV6-1 and TRBJ2-1; maybe TRBD1 (6 bases). The CDR3 sequence is 13 residues long. V lost 5 bases and J 7 bases, leaving 12 bases between the germline ends. Germline CDR1 reads MNHNS; CDR2 reads SASEGT. CDR3 protein: CASSYPGDNEQFF. CDR3 DNA sequence: TGTGCCAGCAGTTATCCAGGGGATAATGAGCAGTTCTTC.

This clonotype appeared many times. This chain links TRBV5-1 with TRBJ2-1; D gene unclear. This CDR3 has 11 residues. From germline, CDR1 is SGHRS and CDR2 YFSETQ. V was clipped by 2 bases and J by 10 bases, with 7 bases between them. The DNA of the CDR3 is TGCGCCAGCAGCTTTAGCTGGGAGCAGTTCTTC. This codes for CASSFSWEQFF.

This clonotype was recorded at least ten times. A junction boundary mismatches the germline segment, possibly from a read error. This chain joins TRBV20-1 and TRBJ2-5; the match to TRBD2 covers 11 bases. CDR3 size: 16 residues. The V gene's germline CDR1 is DFQATT and CDR2 SNEGSKA (reference sequence). The DNA for the CDR3 is TGCAGTGCCAGAGGGGTAGCGGGAGGGCCACGTGAGACCCAGTACTTC. Protein sequence: CSARGVAGGPRETQYF.

This clonotype was counted many times. The chain uses TRBV28 and TRBJ2-7; 9 bases are a match to TRBD1. The germline gives CDR1 MDHEN, CDR2 SYDVKM. V dropped 1 base and J dropped 2; count of bases not matched to a gene: 9. The CDR3 consists of 17 residues. The CDR3 sequence: CASSLYQGDRDTYEQYF. The CDR3, as DNA: TGTGCCAGCAGTTTATATCAGGGGGACAGGGATACCTACGAGCAGTACTTC.

At least ten counts were recorded for this clonotype. As DNA, the CDR3 is TGTGCCAGCAGAGCCGGACTAGCATCTTACAATGAGCAGTTCTTC. Translated: CASRAGLASYNEQFF. This chain connects TRBV12-3 or TRBV12-4 to TRBJ2-1, with TRBD2 matching 8 bases. This CDR3 contains 15 residues. V shed 6 bases and J 4 bases; nucleotides not matched to a gene: 8.

This clonotype occurred many times. The rearrangement uses TRBV5-8 and TRBJ2-1; D possibly matches TRBD1 or TRBD2 (5 bases each). Germline V gene lookup returns CDR1 SGHTS and CDR2 YDEGEE. The germline V and J ends were trimmed by 2 bases and 9 bases, with 15 bases remaining between them. CDR3 size: 14 residues. CDR3 DNA: TGTGCCAGCAGCTTCACCCGACTTGGGGGTGAGCAGTTCTTC. Protein product: CASSFTRLGGEQFF.

The gene calls are TRBV14 and TRBJ1-4; 7 bases match TRBD1. With V trimmed by 1 base and J by 8 bases, 7 bases remained unmatched. This CDR3 has 15 residues. CDR1 and CDR2 (germline): SGHDN, FVKESK. The DNA of the CDR3 is TGTGCCAGCAGCCAAGTTGCAGGGGGGTTCGAAAAACTGTTTTTT. This translates into CASSQVAGGFEKLFF.

This clonotype was seen more than once but under ten times. The chain recombines TRBV25-1 with TRBJ1-3; perhaps TRBD1 as D (6 bases). The V gene's germline CDR1 is MGHDK and CDR2 SYGVNS. Trimming removed 4 bases from V and 0 bases from J, with 10 bases in between. There are 15 residues in the CDR3. The CDR3 region has the DNA TGTGCCAGCAGTGTACAGGGTTTCTCTGGAAACACCATATATTTT. It translates to CASSVQGFSGNTIYF.

There are many counts of this clonotype. The chain has TRBV27 and TRBJ2-5; possible D gene TRBD2, 7 bases. Trimming removed 3 bases from V and 5 bases from J, with 19 bases in between. Germline lookup yields CDR1 MNHEY and CDR2 SMNVEV (reference sequence). CDR3 length: 16 residues. The CDR3 here is CASSLRGGGSYETQYF. The CDR3, as DNA: TGTGCCAGCAGTTTGAGGGGGGGCGGGTCATACGAGACCCAGTACTTC.

This clonotype occurred many times. The chain joins TRBV27 to TRBJ1-5; D is possibly TRBD1 (5 bases). Trimming took off 7 bases at V and 6 bases at J, with 22 bases between the two ends. The CDR3 runs to 16 residues. CDR1 MNHEY and CDR2 SMNVEV come from the germline V gene (reference sequence). In DNA form, the CDR3 reads TGTGCCAGCACCCCGCACCGATTAGGGGATCGTCAGCCCCAGCATTTT. Encoded protein: CASTPHRLGDRQPQHF.